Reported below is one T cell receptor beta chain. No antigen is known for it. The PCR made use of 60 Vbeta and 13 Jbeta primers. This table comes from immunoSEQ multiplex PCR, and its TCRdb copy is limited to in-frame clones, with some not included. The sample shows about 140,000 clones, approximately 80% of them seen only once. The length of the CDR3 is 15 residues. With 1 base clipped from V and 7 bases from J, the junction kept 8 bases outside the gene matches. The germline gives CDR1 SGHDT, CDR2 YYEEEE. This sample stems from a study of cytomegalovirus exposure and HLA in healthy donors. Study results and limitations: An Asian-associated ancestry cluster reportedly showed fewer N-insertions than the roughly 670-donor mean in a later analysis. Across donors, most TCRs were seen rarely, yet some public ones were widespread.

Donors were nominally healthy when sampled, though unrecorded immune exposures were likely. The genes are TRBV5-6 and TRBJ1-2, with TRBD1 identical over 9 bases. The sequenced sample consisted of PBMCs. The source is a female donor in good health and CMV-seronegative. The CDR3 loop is CASSLPKRDRAGYTF. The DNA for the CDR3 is TGTGCCAGCAGCTTGCCAAAACGGGACAGGGCTGGCTACACCTTC.